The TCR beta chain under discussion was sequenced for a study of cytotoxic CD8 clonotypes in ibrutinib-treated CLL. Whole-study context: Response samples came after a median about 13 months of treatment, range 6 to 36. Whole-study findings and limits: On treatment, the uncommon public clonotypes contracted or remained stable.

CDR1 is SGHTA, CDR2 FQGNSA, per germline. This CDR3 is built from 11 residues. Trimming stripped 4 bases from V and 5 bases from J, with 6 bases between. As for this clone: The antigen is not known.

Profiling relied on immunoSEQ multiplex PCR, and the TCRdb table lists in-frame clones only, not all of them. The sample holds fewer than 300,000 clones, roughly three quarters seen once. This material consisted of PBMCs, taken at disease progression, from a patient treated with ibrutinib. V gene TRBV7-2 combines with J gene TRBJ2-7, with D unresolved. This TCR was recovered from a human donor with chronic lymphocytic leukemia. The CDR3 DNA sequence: TGTGCCAGCAGCTATTACAACGAGCAGTACTTC. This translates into CASSYYNEQYF.